Below, one T cell receptor (beta chain) is given with its context. V lost 4 bases to trimming and J lost 4 bases, with 8 bases between them. Looked up from germline, CDR1 is SGHTA and CDR2 is FQGNSA. CDR3 length: 13 residues. The sample comes from a study of T cells after somatic rescue of genetic block. Sequenced by immunoSEQ multiplex PCR; TCRdb stores in-frame clones only, minus some. The table lists around 8,100 clones, over 70% of them singletons, with 20% to 30% in the top ten. V gene TRBV7-2 combines with J gene TRBJ2-1; no clear D. The source is a boy younger than 18. Sequencing was carried out using peripheral blood mononuclear cells (PBMCs). Here the CDR3 reads CASSSRTYNEQFF. The CDR3 DNA sequence: TGTGCCAGCAGCTCAAGGACGTACAATGAGCAGTTCTTC.